This entry concerns a single T cell receptor beta chain. This CDR3 comprises 18 residues. J was trimmed by 6 bases and V by 4 bases; bases with no gene match: 10. Germline V gene lookup returns CDR1 SGHAT and CDR2 FQNNGV. This entry belongs to a study of blood T cell repertoires in COVID-19. Authors' processing steps: Quantification of nucleated cells was approximated via reference gene primer amplification. TCRdb keeps only in-frame clones here, not all; method: immunoSEQ multiplex PCR. The V and J calls and clone size come from that table; D and trimming were worked out from the DNA. The sample consists of over 70,000 clones, more than 80% of them appearing once.

The TCR sequence derives from a man older than 75 with acute or convalescent COVID-19. Sequences were obtained from peripheral blood. The J gene is TRBJ2-1, the V gene TRBV11-2; 15 bases are shared with TRBD2. As DNA, the CDR3 is TGTGCCAGCAGCTCCCGAGCGGGACTAGCGGGGGGACCCAATGAGCAGTTCTTC. Amino acid sequence: CASSSRAGLAGGPNEQFF. The variable domain in full, with the rest retrieved from reference TRBV11-2 and TRBJ2-1, is EAGVAQSPRYKIIEKRQSVAFWCNPISGHATLYWYQQILGQGPKLLIQFQNNGVVDDSQLPKDRFSAERLKGVDSTLKIQPAKLEDSAVYLCASSSRAGLAGGPNEQFFGPGTRLTVL.